The 21 T cell receptor beta chains below come from one sample, sequenced in a study of T cells after posttransplantation cyclophosphamide. The table came from immunoSEQ multiplex PCR; TCRdb's copy has only in-frame clones and leaves some out. The profile shows about 32,000 clones, 90% to 95% of them singletons. Cells defined as naive were viable CD3+CD4+ or CD3+CD8+ and CCR7+CD45RA+CD45RO-CD95-CD27+CD28+. The specimen was naive CD4+ T cells sorted from PBMCs. The source is a woman aged 55-70 years in good health, CMV-negative, and a related stem cell transplant donor.

J is TRBJ2-3 and V is TRBV18; tentatively, D is TRBD2 (6 bases). Trimming pared 5 bases from V and 5 bases from J, leaving 17 bases between. From germline, CDR1 is KGHSH and CDR2 LQKENI. This CDR3 is 15 amino acids long. CDR3 DNA: TGTGCCAGCTCATCGACCGGGACTGCAATAGATACGCAGTATTTT. Its protein is CASSSTGTAIDTQYF.

The rearrangement joins TRBV9 to TRBJ2-7, with 9 bases lining up with TRBD2. This CDR3 is 15 amino acids long. Germline-derived CDR1 and CDR2 are SGDLS and YYNGEE. Trimming removed 4 bases from V and 4 bases from J; junction bases left unmatched: 9. CDR3 protein: CASSPTAGGPYEQYF. In DNA form, the CDR3 reads TGTGCCAGCAGCCCCACGGCGGGAGGGCCGTACGAGCAGTACTTC.

This clone occurred once. V and J are TRBV2 and TRBJ2-5; TRBD2 is a possible D gene (5 bases). The CDR3 has 14 amino acids. V lost 0 bases, J lost 9 bases, and 14 bases lay in between. CDR1 is SNHLY and CDR2 is FYNNEI in the germline V gene. This chain's CDR3 is CASSEAGGLWAQYF. CDR3 in DNA: TGTGCCAGCAGTGAAGCCGGCGGACTTTGGGCCCAGTACTTC.

J is TRBJ1-4 and V is TRBV7-8; 9 bases are a match to TRBD1. This CDR3 region has 14 residues. The trim removed 3 bases at V and 8 bases at J, leaving 4 bases unmatched. Germline loops: CDR1 SGHVS, CDR2 FQNEAQ. This CDR3 is CASSFDRGGEKLFF. The DNA of the CDR3 is TGTGCCAGCAGCTTCGACAGGGGGGGAGAAAAACTGTTTTTT.

This sequence joins TRBV15 and TRBJ2-7; the match to TRBD2 covers 15 bases. Germline V gene data show CDR1 as LNHNV and CDR2 as YYDKDF (reference sequence). Trimming at V came to 0 bases and at J to 3 bases, leaving 18 bases not matched to a gene. This CDR3 region has 22 residues. The CDR3 sequence is CATSRDPPPAGLAGGLYYEQYF. CDR3 nucleotides: TGTGCCACCAGCAGAGATCCTCCCCCGGCGGGACTAGCGGGGGGCCTTTACTACGAGCAGTACTTC.

The chain recombines TRBV11-2 with TRBJ1-3, with 7 bases aligning to TRBD1. In germline, CDR1 is SGHAT, CDR2 FQNNGV. The CDR3 runs to 17 residues. The junction had 8 bases not matched to a gene; V was cut back by 2 bases and J by 1 base. The CDR3 spells CASSLISTGVSGNTIYF. Here the CDR3 DNA reads TGTGCCAGCAGCTTAATTTCCACAGGGGTATCTGGAAACACCATATATTTT.

The chain has TRBV18 and TRBJ1-1; the D is unclear. This CDR3 has 14 amino acids. Germline CDR1 reads KGHSH; CDR2 reads LQKENI. V gave up 3 bases and J gave up 2 bases, with 10 bases separating them. Here the CDR3 DNA reads TGTGCCAGCTCACCCCAGGAGGGTAACACTGAAGCTTTCTTT. Protein product: CASSPQEGNTEAFF.

In this sample, this clone turned up once. The chain joins TRBV29-1 to TRBJ1-1, with D possibly matching TRBD1 (6 bases). Germline lookup yields CDR1 SQVTM and CDR2 ANQGSEA. The CDR3 runs 12 residues. V was trimmed by 2 bases and J by 7 bases, leaving 11 bases between them. The CDR3 nucleotides read TGCAGCGTTGAACGACAGGCTCATGAAGCTTTCTTT. Its translation: CSVERQAHEAFF.

The V and J genes are TRBV19 and TRBJ2-3; TRBD2 matches at 7 bases. The CDR3 runs 14 residues. CDR1 is LNHDA and CDR2 is SQIVND in the germline V gene (reference sequence). The V segment lost 11 bases and the J segment 1 base; nucleotides outside the gene matches: 9. CDR3 loop: CASTGLRRTDTQYF. The CDR3 nucleotides are TGTGCCTCAACGGGACTACGCCGCACAGATACGCAGTATTTT.

The rearrangement joins TRBV15 to TRBJ1-5; D remains unclear. The CDR3 loop spans 14 amino acids. V dropped 5 bases and J dropped 3 bases, with 11 bases sitting between them. CDR1 is LNHNV, CDR2 YYDKDF, per germline (reference sequence). The CDR3 sequence: CATSQDIYNQPQHF. The CDR3 nucleotides read TGTGCCACCAGCCAAGACATTTACAATCAGCCCCAGCATTTT. Full variable domain (rest looked up from reference TRBV15 and TRBJ1-5): DAMVIQNPRYQVTQFGKPVTLSCSQTLNHNVMYWYQQKSSQAPKLLFHYYDKDFNNEADTPDNFQSRRPNTSFCFLDIRSPGLGDTAMYLCATSQDIYNQPQHFGDGTRLSIL.

The rearrangement uses TRBV18 and TRBJ1-1; tentatively, D is TRBD1 (5 bases). Trimming took 3 bases from V and 0 from J, leaving 17 bases between them. Germline lookup yields CDR1 KGHSH and CDR2 LQKENI. The CDR3 consists of 17 residues. The CDR3, as DNA: TGTGCCAGCTCACCCAATCGCCCGGGGGGTATGAACACTGAAGCTTTCTTT. As protein: CASSPNRPGGMNTEAFF.

About this clone itself: This CDR3 is also generated by other DNA sequences in the sample. The V gene is TRBV7-6, the J gene TRBJ2-3; 16 bases are shared with TRBD2. The CDR3 runs 16 residues. CDR1 SGHVS and CDR2 FNYEAQ come from the germline V gene. V lost 3 bases to trimming and J lost 5 bases; unmatched junction nucleotides: 2. The CDR3 region has the DNA TGTGCCAGCAGCTTGGGACTAGCGGGGGGGCAAGATACGCAGTATTTT. It yields the protein CASSLGLAGGQDTQYF.

The genes are TRBV6-1 and TRBJ1-1; TRBD1 might be the D (5 bases). This CDR3 is 11 amino acids long. V was shortened by 6 bases and J by 7 bases, with 9 bases between the two germline ends. Germline lookup yields CDR1 MNHNS and CDR2 SASEGT. CDR3 nucleotide sequence: TGTGCCAGCAGAAACAGGAATGAAGCTTTCTTT. Residues: CASRNRNEAFF.

The rearrangement uses TRBV6-6 and TRBJ1-6; D is undetermined. Germline V gene lookup returns CDR1 MNHNY and CDR2 SVGAGI (reference sequence). Trimming took 4 bases from V and 8 from J, leaving 18 bases between them. This CDR3 has 16 residues. DNA of the CDR3: TGTGCCAGCAGTTCCTCCCTCTCGGTCTCCGATTCACCCCTCCACTTT. The encoded protein is CASSSSLSVSDSPLHF.

The rearrangement joins TRBV5-1 to TRBJ1-2; 9 bases match TRBD1. From germline, CDR1 is SGHRS and CDR2 YFSETQ. The CDR3 totals 15 residues. The trim removed 4 bases at V and 3 bases at J, leaving 7 bases unmatched. CDR3 in amino acids: CASSPGDRDDYGYTF. DNA for the CDR3: TGCGCCAGCAGCCCAGGGGACAGGGATGACTATGGCTACACCTTC.

V is TRBV19 and J is TRBJ2-7; a weak D match, TRBD2 (6 bases). The germline V gene has CDR1 LNHDA and CDR2 SQIVND (reference sequence). There are 13 residues in the CDR3. V dropped 10 bases and J dropped 6 bases, with 19 bases sitting between them. The CDR3 DNA is TGTGCCACCGGGGTGGACTACACCTTCGAGCAGTACTTC. This encodes CATGVDYTFEQYF.

The CDR3 nucleotides are TGTGCCAGCAGCCCGCTAGGAACAGGGGGCGAAAAACTGTTTTTT. Protein: CASSPLGTGGEKLFF. The chain joins TRBV7-9 to TRBJ1-4; 9 bases align to TRBD1. V was pared by 5 bases and J by 8 bases, with 9 bases of the junction left unmatched. CDR1 is SEHNR and CDR2 is FQNEAQ in the germline V gene (reference sequence). This CDR3 region has 15 residues.

The V gene is TRBV6-6, the J gene TRBJ2-7; D might be TRBD1 (5 bases). CDR1 MNHNY and CDR2 SVGAGI come from the germline V gene (reference sequence). This CDR3 has 15 residues. V was cut by 8 bases and J by 6 bases, with 23 bases left in between. The CDR3 bases are TGTGCCAGCGCAGCAGCTGGGCAGGGTGGCTTCGAGCAGTACTTC. Amino acid sequence: CASAAAGQGGFEQYF.

The chain links TRBV6-5 to TRBJ2-3; a possible D gene is TRBD2 (6 bases). This CDR3 contains 15 residues. V shed 6 bases and J shed 3 bases, with 16 bases lying between them. Germline-derived CDR1 and CDR2 are MNHEY and SVGAGI. In nucleotides, the CDR3 is TGTGCCAGCAGCCCCCGAGGGGCGGGGACAGATACGCAGTATTTT. Its protein is CASSPRGAGTDTQYF.

V and J are TRBV11-3 and TRBJ1-1, with TRBD1 identical over 7 bases. Trimming at V came to 5 bases and at J to 1 base, leaving 13 bases not matched to a gene. This CDR3 has 17 amino acids. Per germline, CDR1 SGHNT and CDR2 YENEEA. The CDR3 loop reads CASSPRKTGTANTEAFF. Here the CDR3 DNA reads TGTGCCAGCAGCCCTCGGAAAACCGGGACAGCGAACACTGAAGCTTTCTTT.

This sequence joins TRBV7-2 and TRBJ1-1, with no clear D. The CDR3 loop spans 12 amino acids. The germline CDR1 and CDR2 sequences are SGHTA and FQGNSA. The V gene lost 3 bases and the J gene lost 6 bases, with 8 bases spanning the gap. The CDR3 loop is CASSFRVAEAFF. As DNA, the CDR3 is TGTGCCAGCAGCTTCCGGGTCGCTGAAGCTTTCTTT.